Listed below are T cell receptor beta chains from one sample, sequenced in a study of cytomegalovirus exposure and HLA in healthy donors. TCRdb's table, derived via immunoSEQ multiplex PCR, lists solely in-frame clones and lacks some. This sample has about 140,000 clones, with about 80% found just once. The sequenced material came from PBMCs. These receptor sequences come from a man aged 35 to 55 in good health and CMV-seropositive. Both conserved end residues are part of each CDR3. A D gene is named only where the DNA matches it firmly. Clone size is not always given. Where it is, it says once, few, many or a class for expanded clones.

D	J	V	length	size	CDR3	DNA
TRBD1	TRBJ1-5	TRBV11-2	15	NA	CASSPGQDRRQPQHF	TGTGCCAGCAGCCCCGGACAGGACAGGCGGCAGCCCCAGCATTTT
NA	TRBJ2-1	TRBV18	15	NA	CASSPLAPLYNEQFF	TGTGCCAGCTCACCACTAGCGCCACTCTACAATGAGCAGTTCTTC
TRBD1	TRBJ1-4	TRBV4-3	15	NA	CASSQGQAVNEKLFF	TGCGCCAGCAGCCAGGGACAGGCAGTTAATGAAAAACTGTTTTTT
NA	TRBJ1-5	TRBV30	13	NA	CAWSRGQRQPQHF	TGTGCCTGGAGTAGAGGGCAGCGCCAGCCCCAGCATTTT
NA	TRBJ2-3	TRBV27	14	NA	CASSRRTFTDTQYF	TGTGCCAGCAGTAGACGGACTTTCACAGATACGCAGTATTTT
TRBD1	TRBJ1-5	TRBV5-5	13	once	CASSPTGVQPQHF	TGTGCCAGCAGCCCTACAGGGGTACAGCCCCAGCATTTT
TRBD2	TRBJ2-3	TRBV9	15	NA	CASSALAGGRDTQYF	TGTGCCAGCAGCGCGCTAGCGGGGGGTCGAGATACGCAGTATTTT
TRBD2	TRBJ2-3	TRBV6-1	13	NA	CAIRGGGTDTQYF	TGTGCCATTCGGGGGGGCGGCACAGATACGCAGTATTTT
NA	TRBJ1-6	TRBV29-1	17	NA	CSPEVPYGSSYNSPLHF	TGCAGCCCAGAGGTTCCTTACGGGAGCTCCTATAATTCACCCCTCCACTTT
NA	TRBJ1-4	TRBV5-4	14	NA	CASSLEGGVEKLFF	TGTGCCAGCAGCTTGGAAGGGGGTGTAGAAAAACTGTTTTTT
TRBD1	TRBJ1-1	TRBV4-3	16	NA	CASSQEPTGGNTEAFF	TGCGCCAGCAGCCAAGAACCGACAGGGGGGAACACTGAAGCTTTCTTT
NA	TRBJ2-1	TRBV5-4	13	NA	CASSWATRDEQFF	TGTGCCAGCAGCTGGGCGACTAGGGATGAGCAGTTCTTC
TRBD1	TRBJ1-5	TRBV6-6	14	NA	CASSGQGVGQPQHF	TGTGCCAGCAGTGGACAGGGGGTGGGTCAGCCCCAGCATTTT
NA	TRBJ1-1	TRBV18	14	once	CASSPWAGNTEAFF	TGTGCCAGCTCACCCTGGGCGGGGAACACTGAAGCTTTCTTT
TRBD1	TRBJ1-4	TRBV18	19	NA	CASSPPRAGGGRTNEKLFF	TGTGCCAGCTCACCACCTCGTGCAGGGGGCGGCCGGACTAATGAAAAACTGTTTTTT
NA	TRBJ2-7	TRBV6-1	13	NA	CASSGVTTYEQYF	TGTGCCAGCAGTGGAGTCACCACCTACGAGCAGTACTTC